This T cell receptor beta chain was captured by sequencing in a study of CD8 T cells in Susac syndrome. Study-wide results and limits: The study admitted that it had a relatively small number of individuals in its TCR sequencing and HLA analysis. Total CD8+ and CD8+ TEMRA repertoires contained over 15 and five Susac-specific public clones, respectively.

V lost 7 bases, J lost 2 bases, and 11 bases lay in between. Germline values: CDR1 DFQATT, CDR2 SNEGSKA (reference sequence). This CDR3 has 13 amino acids. On this clonotype itself: Its specificity is not known.

It was with random hexamers that about 0.45 to 1 ug RNA was reverse transcribed. TCRdb ran MiXCR on the immunoSEQ multiplex PCR reads and lists one entry per CDR3 protein. The sample includes 75,000 to 100,000 distinct CDR3 sequences, 94% seen only once; the top ten take approximately 0.9%. Sequenced input: CD8+ T cells from PBMCs. The rearrangement uses TRBV20-1 and TRBJ1-4; no firm D call. The clonotype was recovered from a human donor with Susac syndrome. DNA of the CDR3: TGCAGTGGGATATTCGGGACTAATGAAAAACTGTTTTTT. Translated, it gives CSGIFGTNEKLFF.